A selection of T cell receptor beta chains follows, all from one sample in a study of blood T cell repertoires in COVID-19. Sequenced by immunoSEQ multiplex PCR; TCRdb stores in-frame clones only, minus some. There are around 260,000 clones in the sample; approximately 92% occur only once, and around 1.1% lies in the top ten. The sample was PBMCs or T cells enriched from blood (not recorded which). These receptors were obtained from a woman aged 30 to 39 who had recovered from COVID-19. Both conserved end residues are part of each CDR3. A D gene is named only where the DNA matches it firmly. Clone size appears in some rows only: once, few, many, or a class for an expanded clone.

clone_size	v_call	j_call	d_call	cdr3_nt	cdr3_aa
NA	TRBV7-3	TRBJ2-5	TRBD1	TGTGCCAGCAGCTCCGGACAGGGATTTAAAGAGACCCAGTACTTC	CASSSGQGFKETQYF
NA	TRBV18	TRBJ1-6	NA	TGTGCCAGCTCCCAAGGACAGAGCTCCTATAATTCACCCCTCCACTTT	CASSQGQSSYNSPLHF
once	TRBV19	TRBJ2-3	TRBD2	TGTGCCTCAAGGGACTATCCCACAGATACGCAGTATTTT	CASRDYPTDTQYF
once	TRBV11-3	TRBJ2-3	TRBD2	TGTGCCAGCAGCCCTGGAGCGGGAGTGGGAACAGATACGCAGTATTTT	CASSPGAGVGTDTQYF
NA	TRBV6-2/TRBV6-3	TRBJ2-7	TRBD1	TGTGCCAGCAGTCCCTCACAGGGGGCTTCCTACGAGCAGTACTTC	CASSPSQGASYEQYF
NA	TRBV2	TRBJ1-5	NA	TGTGCCAGCAGTGTTCAGGGGACGAATCAGCCCCAGCATTTT	CASSVQGTNQPQHF
NA	TRBV9	TRBJ2-3	NA	TGTGCCAGCAGCGCCGGAGACTACCCCACAGATACGCAGTATTTT	CASSAGDYPTDTQYF
once	TRBV7-3	TRBJ2-1	TRBD2	TGTGCCAGCAGCTTATACCCTAGCGGGAGGAGGAATGAGCAGTTCTTC	CASSLYPSGRRNEQFF
NA	TRBV7-2	TRBJ2-7	TRBD2	TGTGCCAGCAGCTTAGATGGACTAGCGGGATTCACCTACGAGCAGTACTTC	CASSLDGLAGFTYEQYF
NA	TRBV21-1	TRBJ2-4	NA	TGTGCCAGCAGCAAATCCGGGCCCGGGGAAAACATTCAGTACTTC	CASSKSGPGENIQYF
NA	TRBV27	TRBJ2-1	TRBD2	TGTGCCAGCAGTTTATCCGCGGGACTAGAGTATGAGCAGTTCTTC	CASSLSAGLEYEQFF
NA	TRBV7-3	TRBJ2-3	TRBD2	TGTGCCAGCAGCCATACGGGGGCTAGCGGGAAGTCAGATACGCAGTATTTT	CASSHTGASGKSDTQYF
NA	TRBV30	TRBJ2-5	TRBD2	TGTGCCTGGAGTGTAGCAGCGGGAGGGACTGAGACCCAGTACTTC	CAWSVAAGGTETQYF
NA	TRBV6-5	TRBJ1-2	NA	TGTGCCAGCAGTTTATCTGGGACTCACTATGGCTACACCTTC	CASSLSGTHYGYTF
NA	TRBV4-2	TRBJ1-1	TRBD1	TGTGCCAGCAGCCAAGATGGGGACAGTCGAACTGAAGCTTTCTTT	CASSQDGDSRTEAFF
NA	TRBV28	TRBJ2-6	NA	TGTGCCAGCAGTCATCACAGGTGGGGGGTCACTGGGGCCAACGTCCTGACTTTC	CASSHHRWGVTGANVLTF
NA	TRBV7-2	TRBJ1-4	NA	TGTGCCAGCAATCGGGTGGCTAATGAAAAACTGTTTTTT	CASNRVANEKLFF
NA	TRBV5-1	TRBJ2-7	TRBD2	TGCGCCAGCAGCTTGGAGGGTAGCGGGCACTCCTACGAGCAGTACTTC	CASSLEGSGHSYEQYF
once	TRBV20-1	TRBJ1-1	NA	TGCAGTGCTAGTCTCCTAGGCACTGAAGCTTTCTTT	CSASLLGTEAFF
NA	TRBV28	TRBJ1-2	NA	TGTGCCAGCAGTTCAAACTATGGCTACACCTTC	CASSSNYGYTF
once	TRBV5-1	TRBJ1-1	NA	TGCGCCAGCAGCTTGCAGGGCAGTGGAACTGAAGCTTTCTTT	CASSLQGSGTEAFF
NA	TRBV7-3	TRBJ2-5	TRBD1	TGTGCCAGCAGCTTTGGGACAGGGGGAAGGGAGACCCAGTACTTC	CASSFGTGGRETQYF
NA	TRBV2	TRBJ2-1	TRBD2	TGTGCCAGCAGTTCCCGGGAGGGCAGGGATGAGCAGTTCTTC	CASSSREGRDEQFF
NA	TRBV4-1	TRBJ2-3	TRBD2	TGCGCCAGCAGCCAACTAGCGGGGCTCTTTAGCACAGATACGCAGTATTTT	CASSQLAGLFSTDTQYF
once	TRBV4-1	TRBJ2-5	TRBD1	TGCGCCAGCAGCAGATGGGCAGGGGGAGAAGAGACCCAGTACTTC	CASSRWAGGEETQYF
NA	TRBV28	TRBJ2-1	NA	TGTGCCAGCAGTTTATTGAACAACAATGAGCAGTTCTTC	CASSLLNNNEQFF
NA	TRBV5-1	TRBJ1-4	NA	TGCGCCAGCAGCTTGAGATCGTGGGGGGTGTCTGAAAAACTGTTTTTT	CASSLRSWGVSEKLFF
few	TRBV18	TRBJ2-5	NA	TGTGCCAGCTCATCGGATGGGGGGAGGACCCAGTACTTC	CASSSDGGRTQYF
NA	TRBV6-1	TRBJ2-1	TRBD2	TGTGCCAGCAGTGAAACAGGGACCAGCGGGAGGGTATTCAACCCTCAGAATGAGCAGTTCTTC	CASSETGTSGRVFNPQNEQFF
NA	TRBV5-1	TRBJ2-1	NA	TGCGCCAGCAGCCCTAGGGGTTACTACAATGAGCAGTTCTTC	CASSPRGYYNEQFF
NA	TRBV29-1	TRBJ2-3	TRBD2	TGCAGCTTTAGACTAGCGGGTTTCACAGATACGCAGTATTTT	CSFRLAGFTDTQYF
NA	TRBV19	TRBJ1-4	NA	TGTGCCAGTAGTAGAGACCGGGGAGTCACTAATGAAAAACTGTTTTTT	CASSRDRGVTNEKLFF